The 24 T cell receptor beta chains below were found in one sample sequenced in a study of metastatic and nonmetastatic thyroid tumors. Thyroid surgery had not been preceded by any treatment in any patient. TCRdb recomputed clones from the PCR reads via MiXCR. The sample has more than 10,000 clones, under 25% seen once. Input material: blood. These receptors were taken from a male donor with papillary thyroid cancer or a benign thyroid nodule (not recorded which). Some clones in this sample may be carry-over from other donors' samples.

This clone was counted only a few times. This chain connects TRBV6-2 or TRBV6-3 to TRBJ2-7, with 7 bases matching TRBD2. Germline CDR1 is MNHEY and CDR2 is SVGEGT. This CDR3 is built from 16 residues. V was pared by 7 bases and J by 5 bases, with 17 bases of the junction left unmatched. The CDR3 is CASTPNGLGAVHEQYF. The CDR3 region has the DNA TGTGCCAGCACTCCGAACGGACTAGGGGCGGTCCACGAGCAGTACTTC.

The chain joins TRBV20-1 to TRBJ2-1, with TRBD2 matching over 11 bases. After removal of 5 bases from V and 8 bases from J, the junction contained 14 bases not matched to a gene. The CDR3 has 16 amino acids. Looked up from germline, CDR1 is DFQATT and CDR2 is SNEGSKA (reference sequence). CDR3 DNA: TGCAGTGCTCAACCCTTAGCGGGAGGGGTAGAGGATGAGCAGTTCTTC. Translating it yields CSAQPLAGGVEDEQFF.

This chain uses TRBV6-5 with TRBJ1-1; D is uncertain. V was pared by 2 bases and J by 4 bases, with 11 bases between. Looked up from germline, CDR1 is MNHEY and CDR2 is SVGAGI. CDR3 length: 14 amino acids. The CDR3 coding sequence is TGTGCCAGCAGTTACGGAGGAGGCGGCACTGAAGCTTTCTTT. It is translated as CASSYGGGGTEAFF.

CDR3 in DNA: TGTGCCAGCAGACCCCTCCCCGGGACGGGGGGCACCGGGGAGCTGTTTTTT. Protein product: CASRPLPGTGGTGELFF. The gene calls are TRBV28 and TRBJ2-2; the match to TRBD2 covers 7 bases. CDR1 is MDHEN and CDR2 is SYDVKM in the germline V gene. Trimming took 6 bases from V and 4 from J; bases not matched to a gene: 14. The CDR3 is made up of 17 amino acids.

This clone was recorded a few times. V gene TRBV6-5 combines with J gene TRBJ2-7; no reliable D call. With 8 bases removed from V and 3 bases from J, the gap between germline ends came to 5 bases. Germline values: CDR1 MNHEY, CDR2 SVGAGI. The CDR3 has 10 residues. The CDR3, as DNA: TGTGCCAGCTGGAACTACGAGCAGTACTTC. Its translation is CASWNYEQYF.

This clone is medium-sized in the sample. The chain uses TRBV11-2 and TRBJ1-2; D perhaps matches TRBD1 (6 bases). The length of the CDR3 is 12 residues. V shed 3 bases and J shed 8 bases, with 10 bases lying between them. Per the germline V gene, CDR1 is SGHAT and CDR2 is FQNNGV. The CDR3 nucleotides are TGTGCCAGCAGCTTTGGGGGGGCAGGCTACACCTTC. Protein: CASSFGGAGYTF.

This clone was detected only a few times. The chain uses TRBV10-1 and TRBJ2-7; D is unclear. This CDR3 is 12 amino acids long. Between the trimmed V and J ends, which lost 0 bases and 7 bases, there was a span of 7 bases. Germline CDR1 WNHNN, CDR2 SYGVQD (reference sequence). The CDR3 bases are TGCGCCAGCAGTGAGTCTAATGGGGAGCAGTACTTC. Translated: CASSESNGEQYF.

The CDR3 region is CASSEEPSPYNEQFF. CDR3 in DNA: TGTGCCAGCAGTGAAGAGCCATCCCCCTACAATGAGCAGTTCTTC. V gene TRBV6-1 combines with J gene TRBJ2-1, with D unresolved. Trimming left V 1 base short and J 2 bases short, with 9 bases between. Germline V gives CDR1 MNHNS, CDR2 SASEGT. This CDR3 is 15 amino acids long.

This clone is categorized as medium-sized. The chain links TRBV6-1 to TRBJ2-6, with unresolved D. Germline V gene data show CDR1 as MNHNS and CDR2 as SASEGT. V dropped 2 bases and J dropped 0 bases, with 8 bases sitting between them. The CDR3 is 16 residues long. DNA for the CDR3: TGTGCCAGCAGTGAACAGGATTCCTCTGGGGCCAACGTCCTGACTTTC. It is translated as CASSEQDSSGANVLTF.

This clone was counted many times. The chain uses TRBV13 and TRBJ2-3; the D gene is possibly TRBD2 (7 bases). Germline V gene lookup returns CDR1 PRHDT and CDR2 FYEKMQ (reference sequence). CDR3 length: 14 residues. Deletions cut 5 bases from V and 3 bases from J, with 12 bases between. The CDR3 bases are TGTGCCAGCAGCGCAAGGGGGGGAACAGATACGCAGTATTTT. Its protein is CASSARGGTDTQYF.

The chain couples TRBV28 to TRBJ2-5; TRBD1 agrees at 7 bases. The CDR3 has 14 amino acids. Unmatched junction bases numbered 5, after V lost 3 bases and J lost 4 bases. Looked up from germline, CDR1 is MDHEN and CDR2 is SYDVKM. The CDR3 sequence: CASSFRGLGETQYF. The DNA for the CDR3 is TGTGCCAGCAGTTTTAGGGGGCTAGGAGAGACCCAGTACTTC.

This clone was recorded a few times. V usage is TRBV6-1 and J usage is TRBJ2-1; the match to TRBD1 covers 9 bases. The trim removed 1 base at V and 7 bases at J, leaving 8 bases unmatched. Germline V gives CDR1 MNHNS, CDR2 SASEGT. The CDR3 loop spans 16 amino acids. The CDR3 DNA reads TGTGCCAGCAGTGAAGTTTCGGGACAGGGAAGAAATGAGCAGTTCTTC. This sequence encodes CASSEVSGQGRNEQFF.

In its sample, this clone was seen a few times. The chain has TRBV6-2 or TRBV6-3 and TRBJ1-2; tentatively, D is TRBD1 (5 bases). The CDR3 loop spans 14 amino acids. Per the germline V gene, CDR1 is MNHEY and CDR2 is SVGEGT. The ends were cut back, 6 bases at V and 1 base at J, with 12 bases in the middle. CDR3: CASSTDRLNYGYTF. The CDR3 DNA reads as TGTGCCAGCAGCACCGACAGACTTAACTATGGCTACACCTTC.

This clone was observed at least ten times. V and J are TRBV30 and TRBJ1-5; unclear D gene. There are 16 residues in the CDR3. The V gene's germline CDR1 is GTSNPN and CDR2 SVGIG (reference sequence). V lost 1 base and J 7 bases, leaving 20 bases between the germline ends. The CDR3 nucleotides are TGTGCCTGGAGTGGGGGAAGCGGGGAAACCAGGCAGCCCCAGCATTTT. This sequence encodes CAWSGGSGETRQPQHF.

The CDR3 sequence: CASSLTTSGRGEQYF. CDR3 DNA: TGTGCCAGCAGTTTAACGACTAGCGGGAGAGGCGAGCAGTACTTC. The V gene is TRBV6-2 or TRBV6-3, the J gene TRBJ2-7, with 12 bases that match TRBD2. The germline CDR1 and CDR2 sequences are MNHEY and SVGEGT. CDR3 length: 15 residues. V gave up 4 bases and J gave up 6 bases; unmatched junction bases: 7.

CDR3 nucleotide sequence: TGTGCCAGCAGCCCCGGGGACAGGGGGCTTACCACTGAAGCTTTCTTT. This gives the protein CASSPGDRGLTTEAFF. The J gene is TRBJ1-1, the V gene TRBV5-4; 12 positions match TRBD1. With 4 bases clipped from V and 4 bases from J, the junction kept 8 bases outside the gene matches. The CDR3 has 16 residues. Germline V gene lookup returns CDR1 SGHNT and CDR2 YYREEE (reference sequence).

The rearrangement joins TRBV28 to TRBJ2-3; 7 bases fit TRBD1. CDR3 length: 13 residues. From germline, CDR1 is MDHEN and CDR2 SYDVKM. Losses at the gene ends were 9 bases for V and 14 bases for J; bases not matched to a gene: 17. CDR3 nucleotide sequence: TGTGCCAGTAGTATTACCGGGACAGTGGAGCGGTATTTT. As protein: CASSITGTVERYF.

At least ten counts were recorded for this clone. This chain uses TRBV5-1 with TRBJ2-2; no definite D call. The CDR3 is 13 residues long. Trimming cost V 4 bases and J 4 bases, with 8 bases left between them. The germline V gene has CDR1 SGHRS and CDR2 YFSETQ. This CDR3 reads CASSPLGTGELFF. DNA for the CDR3: TGCGCCAGCAGCCCCCTAGGCACCGGGGAGCTGTTTTTT.

This clone occurred a few times. This chain connects TRBV19 to TRBJ2-5; TRBD1 agrees at 7 bases. The CDR3 contains 15 residues. V lost 1 base to trimming and J lost 1 base; unmatched junction nucleotides: 3. Germline values: CDR1 LNHDA, CDR2 SQIVND (reference sequence). CDR3 sequence: CASSIARDSQETQYF. The CDR3 region has the DNA TGTGCCAGTAGTATAGCTAGGGACAGCCAAGAGACCCAGTACTTC.

The rearrangement uses TRBV10-3 and TRBJ1-2; D remains unclear. The V gene's germline CDR1 is ENHRY and CDR2 SYGVKD. The CDR3 is 13 amino acids. V gave up 8 bases and J gave up 0 bases, with 10 bases separating them. CDR3 residues: CAIRAATNYGYTF. The CDR3 DNA sequence: TGTGCCATCCGGGCAGCCACTAACTATGGCTACACCTTC.

This clone came up many times. V gene TRBV7-9 combines with J gene TRBJ2-5; possibly TRBD2 for D (6 bases). Trimming stripped 4 bases from V and 2 bases from J, with 14 bases between. Per the germline V gene, CDR1 is SEHNR and CDR2 is FQNEAQ (reference sequence). The CDR3 extends over 15 amino acids. The CDR3 nucleotides are TGTGCCAGCAGCTACCCACTGGGGGGTCAAGAGACCCAGTACTTC. Protein product: CASSYPLGGQETQYF.

The rearrangement links TRBV28 to TRBJ2-7, with 9 bases fitting TRBD2. V lost 6 bases and J lost 5; bases outside the gene matches: 8. From germline, CDR1 is MDHEN and CDR2 SYDVKM. The CDR3 is 14 residues long. The CDR3 reads CASSSVAGGHEQYF. The CDR3 DNA reads as TGTGCCAGCAGCTCCGTGGCGGGAGGGCACGAGCAGTACTTC.

This clone was found a few times. The rearrangement joins TRBV10-1 to TRBJ2-2, with D perhaps matching TRBD1 (5 bases). The CDR3 contains 15 residues. In germline, CDR1 is WNHNN, CDR2 SYGVQD (reference sequence). V shed 2 bases and J shed 0 bases, with 7 bases lying between them. The CDR3 loop reads CASSEGHTNTGELFF. Written as DNA, the CDR3 is TGCGCCAGCAGTGAGGGACACACGAACACCGGGGAGCTGTTTTTT.

Worth noting for this clone: The final CDR3 position lacks the conserved phenylalanine or tryptophan, pointing to a likely read error. The chain couples TRBV27 to TRBJ2-7; D gene ambiguous. CDR1 is MNHEY, CDR2 SMNVEV, per germline (reference sequence). The V and J ends lost 4 bases and 0 bases respectively, with 1 base between them. The CDR3 spans 11 residues. The CDR3 here is CASSSSYEQYI. The DNA of the CDR3 is TGTGCCAGCAGTTCCTCCTACGAGCAGTACATC.